Listed here is a single T cell receptor beta chain. These data belong to a study of patients and donors after allogeneic stem cell transplantation. TCRdb re-called the RT-PCR reads through MiXCR, storing one row per CDR3 protein. Of about a million distinct CDR3 sequences listed, 18% are singletons. The CDR3 runs 16 residues. Trimming took off 3 bases at V and 0 bases at J, with 12 bases between the two ends. Specimen: blood, either unsorted or a sorted T cell fraction (not recorded which). The J gene is TRBJ1-3, the V gene TRBV12-3 or TRBV12-4, with D hard to call. The receptor's source is a human donor who was either an allogeneic HSCT recipient or a stem cell or donor lymphocyte infusion donor (not recorded which). It is not recorded whose cells these are; they may come from a transplant donor. The CDR3 coding sequence is TGTGCCAGCAGTTTCGAGGGTCTATTCTCTGGAAACACCATATATTTT. Translating gives CASSFEGLFSGNTIYF.